These 19 T cell receptor beta chains share one sample of origin, sequenced in a study of shared clonotypes between healthy human individuals. The naive CD8 fraction comprised CD45RO-negative cells positively selected for CCR7 and excluded terminally differentiated effector memory CD45RA+ cells. Sequencing used immunoSEQ multiplex PCR; TCRdb keeps in-frame clones, though not all of them. In the table there are around 2,000,000 clones, approximately 94% of which are singletons. The specimen sequenced was naive CD8+ T cells sorted from blood. The receptors here all came from a man between 18 and 29 years old in good health.

The count of this clone is one. The chain recombines TRBV2 with TRBJ1-1, with D hard to call. The CDR3 runs to 12 residues. Germline V gives CDR1 SNHLY, CDR2 FYNNEI. The ends were cut back, 1 base at V and 6 bases at J, with 6 bases in the middle. The CDR3 is CASSEGISEAFF. The DNA for the CDR3 is TGTGCCAGCAGTGAAGGAATCTCTGAAGCTTTCTTT.

CDR3 bases: TGCAGCGTTGAAGAAATTTTGGGGGGGCCCCCGGGAACTGAAGCTTTCTTT. This codes for CSVEEILGGPPGTEAFF. The chain joins TRBV29-1 to TRBJ1-1; a weak D match, TRBD1 (6 bases). CDR1 is SQVTM and CDR2 is ANQGSEA in the germline V gene. There are 17 residues in the CDR3. V lost 0 bases, J lost 5 bases, and 22 bases lay in between.

The V and J genes are TRBV27 and TRBJ1-2; D might be TRBD1 (5 bases). This CDR3 has 12 amino acids. Deletions cut 11 bases from V and 4 bases from J, with 14 bases between. Germline V gives CDR1 MNHEY, CDR2 SMNVEV (reference sequence). The CDR3: CASKTDSYGYTF. The CDR3 DNA is TGTGCCTCAAAGACCGACAGCTATGGCTACACCTTC.

This clone occurred once. This chain connects TRBV7-9 to TRBJ2-1; D unresolved. Trimming removed 1 base at V and 10 bases at J, with 8 bases between. Germline V gene lookup returns CDR1 SEHNR and CDR2 FQNEAQ (reference sequence). The CDR3 consists of 12 residues. CDR3 nucleotides: TGTGCCAGCAGCTTAGGTACCGCGGAGCAGTTCTTC. Protein: CASSLGTAEQFF. The variable domain in full, completed from reference TRBV7-9 and TRBJ2-1, reads DTGVSQNPRHKITKRGQNVTFRCDPISEHNRLYWYRQTLGQGPEFLTYFQNEAQLEKSRLLSDRFSAERPKGSFSTLEIQRTEQGDSAMYLCASSLGTAEQFFGPGTRLTVL.

Details on this clone: At the DNA level, this CDR3 is encoded by other sequences in the same sample as well. The rearrangement uses TRBV30 and TRBJ2-7; 7 bases fit TRBD1. V trimming: 3 bases; J trimming: 6 bases; junction bases outside the gene matches: 2. Germline V gene data show CDR1 as GTSNPN and CDR2 as SVGIG (reference sequence). This CDR3 has 11 residues. The CDR3 region is CAWSPGGEQYF. The CDR3 region has the DNA TGTGCCTGGAGCCCAGGGGGCGAGCAGTACTTC. Supplemented by reference TRBV30 and TRBJ2-7, the full variable domain reads SQTIHQWPATLVQPVGSPLSLECTVEGTSNPNLYWYRQAAGRGLQLLFYSVGIGQISSEVPQNLSASRPQDRQFILSSKKLLLSDSGFYLCAWSPGGEQYFGPGTRLTVT.

V and J are TRBV5-4 and TRBJ2-3, with TRBD1 matching 8 bases. CDR3 size: 14 residues. Germline CDR1 SGHNT, CDR2 YYREEE (reference sequence). The ends lost 5 bases at V and 4 bases at J; junction bases unmatched: 6. This CDR3 is CASSQQGGSDTQYF. The CDR3 coding sequence is TGTGCCAGCAGTCAACAGGGGGGATCAGATACGCAGTATTTT. The full variable domain, with the rest looked up from reference TRBV5-4 and TRBJ2-3, is ETGVTQSPTHLIKTRGQQVTLRCSSQSGHNTVSWYQQALGQGPQFIFQYYREEENGRGNFPPRFSGLQFPNYSSELNVNALELDDSALYLCASSQQGGSDTQYFGPGTRLTVL.

This sequence joins TRBV11-2 and TRBJ2-3; the D gene is possibly TRBD1 (6 bases). With 3 bases removed from V and 2 bases from J, the gap between germline ends came to 12 bases. The CDR3 covers 15 residues. From germline, CDR1 is SGHAT and CDR2 FQNNGV. The DNA for the CDR3 is TGTGCCAGCAGCTTCGGGGCAGGGGTCACAGATACGCAGTATTTT. It encodes CASSFGAGVTDTQYF.

Regarding this clone: This specimen includes other DNA sequences encoding the same CDR3. The chain recombines TRBV9 with TRBJ1-1; TRBD1 might be the D (6 bases). Trimming left V 4 bases short and J 0 bases short, with 10 bases between. CDR1 SGDLS and CDR2 YYNGEE come from the germline V gene. The CDR3 totals 14 residues. The CDR3 coding sequence is TGTGCCAGCAGCCCTCGGACAGTGAACACTGAAGCTTTCTTT. Its translation: CASSPRTVNTEAFF.

The gene calls are TRBV6-5 and TRBJ2-5; maybe TRBD1 (5 bases). CDR3 length equals 15 residues. The V end lost 8 bases, the J end lost 1 base, and 17 bases lay between the germline ends. The germline gives CDR1 MNHEY, CDR2 SVGAGI. The CDR3: CASGPLQGLQETQYF. DNA of the CDR3: TGTGCCAGCGGGCCCCTTCAGGGCCTCCAAGAGACCCAGTACTTC.

V and J are TRBV10-3 and TRBJ2-3; 11 bases are shared with TRBD2. This CDR3 region has 17 residues. Germline values: CDR1 ENHRY, CDR2 SYGVKD. J was trimmed by 3 bases and V by 2 bases; bases with no gene match: 7. CDR3 protein: CAISEEVGLAATDTQYF. The CDR3 nucleotides are TGTGCCATCAGTGAGGAGGTGGGACTAGCGGCAACAGATACGCAGTATTTT.

Comments on this clone: At the DNA level, this CDR3 is encoded by other sequences in the same sample as well. The genes are TRBV9 and TRBJ2-7; possibly TRBD2 for D (5 bases). Germline CDR1 is SGDLS and CDR2 is YYNGEE. The CDR3 contains 13 residues. The V end was cut by 0 bases, the J end by 3 bases, with 7 bases between. This CDR3 is CASSVGGVYEQYF. CDR3 coding DNA: TGTGCCAGCAGCGTAGGGGGAGTCTACGAGCAGTACTTC.

This CDR3 reads CASSLWGVQETQYF. In DNA form, the CDR3 reads TGTGCCAGCAGCCTGTGGGGAGTACAAGAGACCCAGTACTTC. J is TRBJ2-5 and V is TRBV5-4; maybe TRBD2 (5 bases). Deletions cut 4 bases from V and 2 bases from J, with 12 bases between. Germline-derived CDR1 and CDR2 are SGHNT and YYREEE (reference sequence). CDR3 length equals 14 residues.

This chain links TRBV19 with TRBJ2-7; tentative D call: TRBD2 (6 bases). V lost 3 bases and J 7 bases, leaving 13 bases between the germline ends. The CDR3 covers 13 residues. The germline V gene has CDR1 LNHDA and CDR2 SQIVND (reference sequence). The CDR3 sequence: CASSISMGGEQYF. The CDR3 nucleotides read TGTGCCAGTAGTATCAGTATGGGAGGTGAGCAGTACTTC.

The rearrangement joins TRBV6-5 to TRBJ1-6; tentative D call: TRBD1 (5 bases). From germline, CDR1 is MNHEY and CDR2 SVGAGI. Trimming took off 2 bases at V and 12 bases at J, with 17 bases between the two ends. CDR3 length: 15 residues. CDR3 region: CASSYAAEGIIPLHF. The DNA for the CDR3 is TGTGCCAGCAGTTACGCCGCGGAGGGGATAATACCCCTCCACTTT.

Remarks on this clone: At one end the junction does not follow the germline gene, possibly because of a read error. J is TRBJ2-5 and V is TRBV7-7, with D possibly being TRBD2 (5 bases). Germline V CDR1 and CDR2: SSHAT, FNYEAQ (reference sequence). The CDR3 extends over 14 amino acids. This CDR3 is CASSRFPGQETQYF. In DNA, the CDR3 is TGTGCTAGCAGCCGTTTCCCGGGGCAAGAGACCCAGTACTTC.

The V gene is TRBV4-1, the J gene TRBJ2-7; D may correspond to TRBD1 or TRBD2 (5 bases each). V was clipped by 2 bases and J by 2 bases, with 13 bases between them. This CDR3 region has 15 residues. CDR1 is MGHRA and CDR2 is YSYEKL in the germline V gene. DNA for the CDR3: TGCGCCAGCAGCCAACGGACGATGGGGGCCTACGAGCAGTACTTC. Translating it yields CASSQRTMGAYEQYF.

This chain uses TRBV9 with TRBJ1-6, with 7 bases identical to TRBD1. V gave up 4 bases and J gave up 4 bases; unmatched junction bases: 14. CDR1 is SGDLS and CDR2 is YYNGEE in the germline V gene. CDR3 size: 18 residues. This CDR3 reads CASSRDRDKVSYNSPLHF. The CDR3 DNA sequence: TGTGCCAGCAGCCGCGACAGGGACAAAGTCTCTTATAATTCACCCCTCCACTTT.

This clone was seen only once. The chain uses TRBV27 and TRBJ2-1; weak D call: TRBD1 (5 bases). Germline CDR1 MNHEY, CDR2 SMNVEV (reference sequence). The V gene lost 1 base and the J gene lost 5 bases, with 21 bases spanning the gap. This CDR3 region has 18 residues. For the CDR3, the DNA is TGTGCCAGCAGTTTATTTGTTACGGCAGGCTTGGGGCACAATGAGCAGTTCTTC. Translating it yields CASSLFVTAGLGHNEQFF.

About this clone itself: Other DNA sequences in this sample translate to the same CDR3. This chain uses TRBV10-3 with TRBJ2-7, with TRBD1 matching over 9 bases. Germline V gene data show CDR1 as ENHRY and CDR2 as SYGVKD. The CDR3 covers 13 residues. With 6 bases clipped from V and 4 bases from J, the junction kept 4 bases outside the gene matches. This chain's CDR3 is CAISGQGSYEQYF. The CDR3 nucleotides are TGTGCCATCAGCGGACAGGGGAGTTACGAGCAGTACTTC.